The 8 T cell receptor beta chains below come from one sample, sequenced in a study of blood T cell repertoires in COVID-19. TCRdb keeps only in-frame clones here, not all; method: immunoSEQ multiplex PCR. Of 110,000 to 150,000 clones detected, approximately 87% appear once; the ten largest clones hold roughly two fifths. The material sequenced was peripheral blood. All receptors derive from a human donor in a cohort sampled during active COVID-19.

This rearrangement joins TRBV5-1 to TRBJ2-5; perhaps TRBD1 as D (6 bases). V lost 4 bases and J lost 1, with 23 bases in between. In germline, CDR1 is SGHRS, CDR2 YFSETQ. CDR3 length: 18 residues. CDR3 protein: CASSLEPHRDVGQETQYF. CDR3 sequence (DNA): TGCGCCAGCAGCCTCGAACCACACAGGGACGTTGGCCAAGAGACCCAGTACTTC.

V usage is TRBV5-1 and J usage is TRBJ1-3; perhaps TRBD1 as D (5 bases). The CDR3 totals 15 residues. V was shortened by 5 bases and J by 3 bases, with 15 bases between the two germline ends. Per germline, CDR1 SGHRS and CDR2 YFSETQ. The CDR3 sequence is CASSESQGGGNTIYF. Written as DNA, the CDR3 is TGCGCCAGCAGTGAAAGTCAGGGTGGTGGAAACACCATATATTTT.

V is TRBV6-5 and J is TRBJ2-3; TRBD2 might be the D (5 bases). Germline V lookup: CDR1 MNHEY, CDR2 SVGAGI. V was shortened by 1 base and J by 6 bases, with 8 bases between the two germline ends. CDR3 length: 13 residues. Here the CDR3 DNA reads TGTGCCAGCAGTTACTGGGCTAGCGATACGCAGTATTTT. This encodes CASSYWASDTQYF.

The chain has TRBV10-3 and TRBJ1-2, with 9 bases fitting TRBD1. V was clipped by 9 bases and J by 6 bases; unmatched bases: 8. From germline, CDR1 is ENHRY and CDR2 SYGVKD. The CDR3 totals 13 residues. CDR3 region: CAMTMDRGNGYTF. CDR3 coding DNA: TGTGCCATGACAATGGACAGGGGCAATGGCTACACCTTC.

The chain carries TRBV9 and TRBJ1-1; D possibly corresponds to TRBD1 (5 bases). The CDR3 covers 15 residues. V was trimmed by 0 bases and J by 2 bases, leaving 11 bases between them. Looked up from germline, CDR1 is SGDLS and CDR2 is YYNGEE. This chain's CDR3 is CASSVEGLRNTEAFF. The CDR3 bases are TGTGCCAGCAGCGTAGAGGGGCTACGAAACACTGAAGCTTTCTTT.

This clone was seen only a few times. This chain joins TRBV4-3 and TRBJ2-7, with D possibly TRBD2 on 6 matching bases. The V gene's germline CDR1 is LGHNA and CDR2 YSLEER. Trimming pared 0 bases from V and 2 bases from J, leaving 17 bases between. The CDR3 is made up of 17 amino acids. CDR3 in DNA: TGCGCCAGCAGCCAAGAGACTAGTTGGTTGGGGCCCTACGAGCAGTACGTC. Translated: CASSQETSWLGPYEQYV.

This clone was recorded many times. The J gene is TRBJ1-1, the V gene TRBV19, with D maybe TRBD1 (5 bases). Germline V gives CDR1 LNHDA, CDR2 SQIVND (reference sequence). Between the trimmed V and J ends, which lost 6 bases and 6 bases, there was a span of 8 bases. The length of the CDR3 is 11 residues. CDR3 coding DNA: TGTGCCAGTAGCCCGGGGGCTGAAGCTTTCTTT. Its translation: CASSPGAEAFF.

The chain couples TRBV6-5 to TRBJ2-3, with TRBD2 identical over 12 bases. The CDR3 sequence is 15 residues long. V trimming: 4 bases; J trimming: 6 bases; junction bases outside the gene matches: 5. Germline V lookup: CDR1 MNHEY, CDR2 SVGAGI. CDR3 bases: TGTGCCAGCAGTTCGGGACTAGCGGGTTGGGATACGCAGTATTTT. As protein: CASSSGLAGWDTQYF.